This TCR beta chain was obtained from a study of cytomegalovirus exposure and HLA in healthy donors. Study-level findings and limits: Fewer N-insertions (relative to the approximately 670-donor mean) were reportedly seen in an Asian-associated ancestry cluster in a later analysis. After further analysis at a later stage, 16,951 TCR beta sequences were associated with HLA alleles at 0.05 false discovery rate.

Germline CDR1 LGHNA, CDR2 YSLEER. The J segment lost 7 bases and the V segment lost 1 base, leaving 2 bases of the junction unmatched. The CDR3 extends over 15 amino acids. PCR employed 60 Vbeta and 13 Jbeta primers. Source study methods: It was a later analysis that counted approximately 81 million unique TCR beta chains, of which roughly 11 million were shared. Sequenced by immunoSEQ multiplex PCR; TCRdb stores in-frame clones only, minus some. The DNA was the basis for D and trimming; V, J and clone size are from that table. The table lists approximately 120,000 clones, roughly 80% of them singletons. This clone was recorded a few times. As yet, its antigen is unknown.

V gene TRBV4-3 combines with J gene TRBJ1-4; 11 bases line up with TRBD1. Specimen: PBMCs. The receptor was isolated from a man between 18 and 29 years old in good health and CMV-seropositive. In DNA form, the CDR3 reads TGCGCCAGCAGCCAAGCGGGACAGGGGGGTGAAAAACTGTTTTTT. It specifies CASSQAGQGGEKLFF.